The 23 T cell receptor beta chains below all came from one sample that was sequenced in a study of blood T cells in healthy people across ages. Through a sample-barcoded 5' primer and a J-beta primer mix, a second PCR was run for about 7 to 12 cycles. TCRdb called the 5' RACE reads again in MiXCR, with one record for every CDR3 protein. The sample yields 590,000 or so distinct CDR3 sequences, approximately 30% seen once. Sample: blood. Receptor source: a woman aged 80 or over in good health.

J is TRBJ2-5 and V is TRBV18; unclear D gene. Germline V gene lookup returns CDR1 KGHSH and CDR2 LQKENI. V was trimmed by 1 base and J by 3 bases, leaving 3 bases between them. There are 12 residues in the CDR3. CDR3 DNA: TGTGCCAGCTCACCACTAGAAGAGACCCAGTACTTC. Protein product: CASSPLEETQYF.

As regards this clonotype: A much larger clone lies a single base off, so this may be a read error. The chain employs TRBV6-6 and TRBJ1-1, with D possibly TRBD1 on 5 matching bases. Germline CDR1 reads MNHNY; CDR2 reads SVGAGI (reference sequence). CDR3 length: 12 residues. With 8 bases removed from V and 7 bases from J, the gap between germline ends came to 14 bases. The CDR3 loop reads CASSRSGGEAFF. The DNA of the CDR3 is TGTGCCAGCTCTCGGAGCGGGGGTGAAGCTTTCTTT.

This clonotype was observed a handful of times. V gene TRBV7-9 combines with J gene TRBJ1-1; D may be TRBD1 (5 bases). In germline, CDR1 is SEHNR, CDR2 FQNEAQ (reference sequence). V was shortened by 1 base and J by 0 bases, with 12 bases between the two germline ends. This CDR3 contains 16 residues. CDR3 region: CASSLGGRGLNTEAFF. CDR3 coding DNA: TGTGCCAGCAGCTTAGGGGGAAGGGGACTGAACACTGAAGCTTTCTTT. The full variable domain, its missing parts supplied by reference TRBV7-9 and TRBJ1-1, is DTGVSQNPRHKITKRGQNVTFRCDPISEHNRLYWYRQTLGQGPEFLTYFQNEAQLEKSRLLSDRFSAERPKGSFSTLEIQRTEQGDSAMYLCASSLGGRGLNTEAFFGQGTRLTVV.

This clonotype was found many times. The chain carries TRBV12-3 or TRBV12-4 and TRBJ1-2, with 8 bases that match TRBD1. V dropped 5 bases and J dropped 5; count of bases not matched to a gene: 7. This CDR3 has 14 residues. For the CDR3, the DNA is TGTGCCAGCAGTGTTGGACAGGGAGGTTATGGCTACACCTTC. Protein product: CASSVGQGGYGYTF.

This clonotype was recorded at least ten times. The rearrangement uses TRBV2 and TRBJ2-7; unclear D gene. CDR1 SNHLY and CDR2 FYNNEI come from the germline V gene. The CDR3 runs to 12 residues. The V gene lost 4 bases and the J gene lost 0 bases, with 4 bases spanning the gap. The CDR3 here is CASSAASYEQYF. In nucleotides, the CDR3 is TGTGCCAGCAGTGCGGCCTCCTACGAGCAGTACTTC.

A word on this clonotype: Possible read error: a much larger clone is one base away. V gene TRBV7-3 combines with J gene TRBJ2-1; unclear D gene. CDR3 length: 15 amino acids. The germline V gene has CDR1 SGHTA and CDR2 FQGTGA. CDR3 protein: CASSPTMSSYNGQFF. In nucleotides, the CDR3 is TGTGCCAGCAGCCCGACCATGAGCTCCTACAATGGGCAGTTCTTC.

This clonotype was observed many times. This chain connects TRBV20-1 to TRBJ1-2; D is unclear. CDR3 length: 14 residues. V was clipped by 2 bases and J by 4 bases, with 14 bases between them. Germline assignment: CDR1 DFQATT and CDR2 SNEGSKA (reference sequence). CDR3 protein: CSARSTASFYGYTF. The CDR3 bases are TGCAGTGCTAGATCCACTGCCAGCTTCTATGGCTACACCTTC.

V is TRBV15 and J is TRBJ1-1; D is undetermined. The CDR3 contains 13 residues. Germline V CDR1 and CDR2: LNHNV, YYDKDF (reference sequence). Trimming pared 3 bases from V and 6 bases from J, leaving 11 bases between. The CDR3 spells CATSSSNGPEAFF. The CDR3 DNA sequence: TGTGCCACCAGCAGCTCGAATGGTCCTGAAGCTTTCTTT. Combining the CDR3 with reference TRBV15 and TRBJ1-1 gives the whole variable domain DAMVIQNPRYQVTQFGKPVTLSCSQTLNHNVMYWYQQKSSQAPKLLFHYYDKDFNNEADTPDNFQSRRPNTSFCFLDIRSPGLGDTAMYLCATSSSNGPEAFFGQGTRLTVV.

This clonotype showed up many times. V gene TRBV7-2 combines with J gene TRBJ2-3, with D perhaps TRBD1 (6 bases). Germline assignment: CDR1 SGHTA and CDR2 FQGNSA. The CDR3 length is 17 residues. V lost 2 bases, J lost 5 bases, and 20 bases lay in between. The CDR3 coding sequence is TGTGCCAGCAGCTTACGAGGTGGGGGCGGGCATAGAGATACGCAGTATTTT. Translation gives CASSLRGGGGHRDTQYF.

Remarks on this clonotype: A much larger clone differs by one base, so this may be a read error. The chain employs TRBV27 and TRBJ2-4; 8 bases map to TRBD1. The CDR3 has 14 residues. V shed 6 bases, J shed 7 bases, and the junction held 8 bases outside the gene matches. The germline gives CDR1 MNHEY, CDR2 SMNVEV (reference sequence). The CDR3 spells CASSGGTGGNIQYF. In DNA, the CDR3 is TGTGCCAGCAGCGGCGGGACAGGTGGGAACATTCAGTACTTC.

A note on this clonotype: An end of the junction does not agree with germline; a read error may underlie this. This chain connects TRBV19 to TRBJ1-5; D is possibly TRBD1 (5 bases). The CDR3 runs 14 residues. Germline V lookup: CDR1 LNHDA, CDR2 SQIVND (reference sequence). The CDR3 nucleotides are TGTGCTAGTAGGATAGATATCGGGGGACAGCCCCAGCATTTT. Translation: CASRIDIGGQPQHF.

This clonotype turned up a few times. This chain joins TRBV28 and TRBJ2-5, with 9 bases fitting TRBD1. The germline V gene has CDR1 MDHEN and CDR2 SYDVKM. The ends lost 2 bases at V and 11 bases at J; junction bases unmatched: 12. The CDR3 is 15 amino acids. CDR3 nucleotide sequence: TGTGCCAGCAGTTTAAAAGACAGGGGGGCGAACGGGCAGTACTTC. This codes for CASSLKDRGANGQYF. Variable domain in full (rest from reference TRBV28 and TRBJ2-5): DVKVTQSSRYLVKRTGEKVFLECVQDMDHENMFWYRQDPGLGLRLIYFSYDVKMKEKGDIPEGYSVSREKKERFSLILESASTNQTSMYLCASSLKDRGANGQYFGPGTRLLVL.

The CDR3, as DNA: TGTGCCAGCAGCGCACAGGGGGGCAACGAGCAGTACTTC. Its protein product is CASSAQGGNEQYF. The rearrangement joins TRBV12-3 or TRBV12-4 to TRBJ2-5; 8 nucleotides line up with TRBD1. Gene TRBJ2-7 matches the end of the DNA better, so the J call may be wrong. The CDR3 is 13 residues long.

Points on this clonotype: One base away lies a much larger clone, so this may be a sequencing read error. The V gene is TRBV9, the J gene TRBJ1-2, with D tentatively TRBD1 (6 bases). This CDR3 has 14 amino acids. V was clipped by 7 bases and J by 8 bases, with 21 bases between them. Germline V gives CDR1 SGDLS, CDR2 YYNGEE. The DNA for the CDR3 is TGTGCCAGCGGCTCCCCGGGGGCCTTAAGGGGCTACACCTTC. Its protein is CASGSPGALRGYTF.

This clonotype was found many times. V is TRBV6-2 or TRBV6-3 and J is TRBJ2-7; possibly TRBD2 for D (6 bases). CDR3 length: 15 amino acids. CDR1 and CDR2 (germline): MNHEY, SVGEGT. V lost 4 bases and J lost 0, with 13 bases in between. The CDR3 DNA reads TGTGCCAGCAGTTTCGGGCGGGACGGCTCCTACGAGCAGTACTTC. Translating it yields CASSFGRDGSYEQYF.

This clonotype was detected ten times or more. The rearrangement links TRBV7-3 to TRBJ2-5; no definite D call. The CDR3 length is 15 residues. CDR1 and CDR2 (germline): SGHTA, FQGTGA. Trimming pared 4 bases from V and 7 bases from J, leaving 19 bases between. The CDR3 sequence is CASSSGGRTAMTQYF. As DNA, the CDR3 is TGTGCCAGCAGCTCGGGTGGGCGGACCGCGATGACCCAGTACTTC.

This clonotype was seen ten or more times. The chain uses TRBV5-5 and TRBJ2-3; D is unclear. Germline-derived CDR1 and CDR2 are SGHKS and YYEKEE (reference sequence). The CDR3 length is 15 residues. V lost 5 bases and J 0 bases, leaving 13 bases between the germline ends. The CDR3 DNA is TGTGCCAGCAGAGGCCATACCCTTAGCACAGATACGCAGTATTTT. As protein: CASRGHTLSTDTQYF. The full variable domain, completed using reference TRBV5-5 and TRBJ2-3, is DAGVTQSPTHLIKTRGQQVTLRCSPISGHKSVSWYQQVLGQGPQFIFQYYEKEERGRGNFPDRFSARQFPNYSSELNVNALLLGDSALYLCASRGHTLSTDTQYFGPGTRLTVL.

At least ten counts were recorded for this clonotype. This rearrangement joins TRBV18 to TRBJ2-6, with 10 bases identical to TRBD2. The length of the CDR3 is 18 residues. Trimming at V came to 3 bases and at J to 1 base, leaving 6 bases not matched to a gene. Germline CDR1 and CDR2: KGHSH and LQKENI. Here the CDR3 DNA reads TGTGCCAGCTCACCCTTGCCTAGCGGGGGTTCTGGGGCCAACGTCCTGACTTTC. This gives the protein CASSPLPSGGSGANVLTF.

The gene calls are TRBV6-6 and TRBJ2-2; 8 bases are a match to TRBD2. Germline CDR1 is MNHNY and CDR2 is SVGAGI (reference sequence). The CDR3 loop spans 15 amino acids. With V trimmed by 2 bases and J by 3 bases, 2 bases remained unmatched. CDR3 sequence reads: CASSYAGGDTGELFF. Here the CDR3 DNA reads TGTGCCAGCAGTTACGCGGGAGGAGACACCGGGGAGCTGTTTTTT.

In its sample, this clonotype was seen many times. The rearrangement links TRBV4-3 to TRBJ2-3, with 8 bases fitting TRBD2. Germline CDR1 reads LGHNA; CDR2 reads YSLEER. This CDR3 has 16 amino acids. V lost 0 bases, J lost 5 bases, and 7 bases stayed unmatched. As DNA, the CDR3 is TGCGCCAGCAGCCAAGATCAGGGCGGGGGGCTAGATACGCAGTATTTT. As protein: CASSQDQGGGLDTQYF.

The genes are TRBV6-2 or TRBV6-3 and TRBJ2-2, with 7 nucleotides matching TRBD2. The CDR3 is made up of 16 amino acids. J lost 5 bases, V lost 7 bases, and 13 bases had no gene match. Germline CDR1 MNHEY, CDR2 SVGEGT. For the CDR3, the DNA is TGTGCCAGCACTCACCAGCGGCAGGGAGGGACCGGGGAGCTGTTTTTT. This encodes CASTHQRQGGTGELFF.

This clonotype was seen ten or more times. The gene calls are TRBV7-9 and TRBJ2-5; maybe TRBD1 (5 bases). Germline CDR1 SEHNR, CDR2 FQNEAQ (reference sequence). The CDR3 length is 14 residues. V lost 2 bases and J lost 11, with 18 bases in between. The CDR3 nucleotides read TGTGCCAGCAGCTTACTGGCAGGGTTTGATGAGCAGTACTTC. Its translation is CASSLLAGFDEQYF.

This clonotype was seen at least ten times. The chain uses TRBV7-9 and TRBJ2-7; 10 bases are shared with TRBD2. The germline CDR1 and CDR2 sequences are SEHNR and FQNEAQ (reference sequence). This CDR3 region has 14 residues. With V trimmed by 3 bases and J by 3 bases, 2 bases remained unmatched. The CDR3 sequence: CASSFGTSVYEQYF. For the CDR3, the DNA is TGTGCCAGCAGCTTCGGGACTAGCGTCTACGAGCAGTACTTC.